This TCR beta chain was captured by sequencing in a study of blood T cell repertoires in COVID-19. Across the study: Acute and convalescent COVID-19 specimens originated in the United States, Italy and Spain. The cDNA or gDNA used as material had been derived from T cells, B-cell-depleted T cells, or PBMCs.

In the study's own analysis: Amplification of reference gene primers provided the estimated nucleated cell counts. Sequenced by immunoSEQ multiplex PCR; TCRdb stores in-frame clones only, minus some. The V and J calls and clone size are taken from that table; D and trimming were inferred from the DNA. The data hold 200,000 to 250,000 clones, with around four fifths observed a single time. The germline CDR1 and CDR2 sequences are MGHRA and YSYEKL. The CDR3 is 15 residues long. V shed 4 bases and J shed 2 bases, with 14 bases lying between them. Residents of about two dozen US areas, aged about 18 to 95 years, made up the participants.

Sequencing was performed on PBMCs or T cells enriched from blood (not recorded which). The chain couples TRBV4-1 to TRBJ1-2; D gene unclear. The sequence was obtained from a woman between 45 and 65 years old who had been exposed to COVID-19. The CDR3 reads CASSPTLAANYGYTF. Written as DNA, the CDR3 is TGCGCCAGCAGCCCTACCCTGGCAGCGAACTATGGCTACACCTTC.